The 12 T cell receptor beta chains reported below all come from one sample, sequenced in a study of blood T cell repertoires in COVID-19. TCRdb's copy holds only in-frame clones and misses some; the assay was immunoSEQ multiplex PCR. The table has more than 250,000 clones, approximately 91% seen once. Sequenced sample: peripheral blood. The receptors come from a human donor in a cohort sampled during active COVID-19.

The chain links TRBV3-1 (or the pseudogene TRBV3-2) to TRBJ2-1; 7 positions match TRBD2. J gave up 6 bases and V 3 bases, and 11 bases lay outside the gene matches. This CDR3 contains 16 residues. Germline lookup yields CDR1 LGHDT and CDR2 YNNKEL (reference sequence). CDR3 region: CASSHIPGEGSNEQFF. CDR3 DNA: TGTGCCAGCAGCCATATCCCCGGGGAGGGGTCCAATGAGCAGTTCTTC.

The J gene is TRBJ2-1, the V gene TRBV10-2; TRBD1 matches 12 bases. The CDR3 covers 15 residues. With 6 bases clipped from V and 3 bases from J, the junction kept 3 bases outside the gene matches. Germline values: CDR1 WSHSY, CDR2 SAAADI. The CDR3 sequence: CASSGTGGSYNEQFF. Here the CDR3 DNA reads TGCGCCAGCAGCGGGACAGGGGGCAGCTACAATGAGCAGTTCTTC.

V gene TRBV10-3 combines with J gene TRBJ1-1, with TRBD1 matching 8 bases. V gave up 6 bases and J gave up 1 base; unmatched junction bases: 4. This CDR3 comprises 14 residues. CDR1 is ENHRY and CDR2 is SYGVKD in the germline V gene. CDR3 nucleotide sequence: TGTGCCATCAGGGAGGACAGGGAGAACACTGAAGCTTTCTTT. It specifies CAIREDRENTEAFF.

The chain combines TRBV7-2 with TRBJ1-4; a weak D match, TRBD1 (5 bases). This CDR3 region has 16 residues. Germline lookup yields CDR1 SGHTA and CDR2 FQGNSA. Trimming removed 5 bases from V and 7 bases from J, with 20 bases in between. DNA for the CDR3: TGTGCCAGCAGCCAGCAAGAGGGCGGGGGGAGTGAAAAACTGTTTTTT. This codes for CASSQQEGGGSEKLFF. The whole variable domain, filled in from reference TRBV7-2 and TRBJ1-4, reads GAGVSQSPSNKVTEKGKDVELRCDPISGHTALYWYRQSLGQGLEFLIYFQGNSAPDKSGLPSDRFSAERTGGSVSTLTIQRTQQEDSAVYLCASSQQEGGGSEKLFFGSGTQLSVL.

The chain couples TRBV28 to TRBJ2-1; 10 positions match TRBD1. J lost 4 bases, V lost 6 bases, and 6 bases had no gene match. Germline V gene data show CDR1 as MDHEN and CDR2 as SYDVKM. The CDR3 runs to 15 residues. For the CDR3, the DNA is TGTGCCAGCAGAACCGGGACAGGGGTTTACAATGAGCAGTTCTTC. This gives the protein CASRTGTGVYNEQFF. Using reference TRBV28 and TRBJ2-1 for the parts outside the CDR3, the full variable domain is DVKVTQSSRYLVKRTGEKVFLECVQDMDHENMFWYRQDPGLGLRLIYFSYDVKMKEKGDIPEGYSVSREKKERFSLILESASTNQTSMYLCASRTGTGVYNEQFFGPGTRLTVL.

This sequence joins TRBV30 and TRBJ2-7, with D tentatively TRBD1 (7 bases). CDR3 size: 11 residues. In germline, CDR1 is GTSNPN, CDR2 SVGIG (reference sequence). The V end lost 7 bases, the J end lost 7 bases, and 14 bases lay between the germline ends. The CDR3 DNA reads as TGTGCCTCGAACAGGGGAGGAGAGCAGTACTTC. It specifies CASNRGGEQYF.

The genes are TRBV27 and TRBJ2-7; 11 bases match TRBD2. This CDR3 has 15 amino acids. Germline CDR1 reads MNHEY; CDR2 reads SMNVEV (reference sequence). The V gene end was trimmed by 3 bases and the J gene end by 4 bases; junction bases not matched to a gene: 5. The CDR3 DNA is TGTGCCAGCAGTTTCGGACTAGCGGGTGGATACGAGCAGTACTTC. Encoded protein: CASSFGLAGGYEQYF.

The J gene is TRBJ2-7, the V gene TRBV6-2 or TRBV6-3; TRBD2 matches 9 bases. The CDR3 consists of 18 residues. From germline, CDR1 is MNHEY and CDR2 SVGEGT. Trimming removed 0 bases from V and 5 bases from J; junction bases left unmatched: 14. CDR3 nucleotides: TGTGCCAGCAGTTACTCGAAAAGGCGGGAGGGCCCAAGGGACGAGCAGTACTTC. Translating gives CASSYSKRREGPRDEQYF.

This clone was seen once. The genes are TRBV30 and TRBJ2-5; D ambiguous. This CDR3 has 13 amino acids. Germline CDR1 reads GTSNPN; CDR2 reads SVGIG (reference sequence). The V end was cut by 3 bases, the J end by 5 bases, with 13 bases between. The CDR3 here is CAWRGSTTETQYF. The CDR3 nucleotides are TGTGCCTGGAGAGGTAGTACTACGGAGACCCAGTACTTC.

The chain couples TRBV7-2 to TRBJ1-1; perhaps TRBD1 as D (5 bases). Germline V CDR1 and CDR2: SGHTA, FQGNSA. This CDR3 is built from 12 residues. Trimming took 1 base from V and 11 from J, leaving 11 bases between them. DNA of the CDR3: TGTGCCAGCAGCTTAGATTCAGGGAATGCTTTCTTT. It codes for CASSLDSGNAFF.

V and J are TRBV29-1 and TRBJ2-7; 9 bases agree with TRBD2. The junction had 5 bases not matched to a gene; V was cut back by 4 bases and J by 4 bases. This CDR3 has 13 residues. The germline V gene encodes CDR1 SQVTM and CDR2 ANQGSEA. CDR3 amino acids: CSVVAGGPYEQYF. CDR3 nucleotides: TGCAGCGTTGTGGCGGGAGGGCCGTACGAGCAGTACTTC.

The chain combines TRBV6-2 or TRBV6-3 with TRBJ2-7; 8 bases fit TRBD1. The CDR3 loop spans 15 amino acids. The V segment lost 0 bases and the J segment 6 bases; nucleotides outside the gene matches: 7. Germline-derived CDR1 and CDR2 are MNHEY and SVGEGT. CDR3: CASSYSMDTGGEQYF. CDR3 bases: TGTGCCAGCAGTTACTCAATGGACACAGGGGGCGAGCAGTACTTC.